This passage covers 12 T cell receptor beta chains from one sample sequenced in a study of breast tumors, draining lymph nodes, adjacent tissues. MiXCR was run by TCRdb on the multiplex PCR reads, yielding one entry per CDR3 protein. Among approximately 300,000 distinct CDR3 sequences, about 33% were seen once, and the ten largest hold roughly 1.2%. Breast cancer patients provided tissue from their axillary draining lymph nodes. Material for sequencing was axillary lymph node tissue. The receptors were sampled from a female donor with breast cancer. Some clones in this sample may be carry-over from other donors' samples.

In its sample, this clonotype was seen many times. The chain carries TRBV12-5 and TRBJ2-1, with D possibly matching TRBD1 (5 bases). Germline CDR1 reads LGHNT; CDR2 reads FRNRAP. CDR3 size: 14 residues. The germline V and J ends were trimmed by 3 bases and 1 base, with 7 bases remaining between them. The CDR3 region has the DNA TGTGCTAGTGGTTTAGCAGGGTCCTACAATGAGCAGTTCTTC. Residues: CASGLAGSYNEQFF.

The sample holds many counts of this clonotype. DNA for the CDR3: TGTGCCTGGAGTGGGGGGTACGAGCAGTACTTC. Translated: CAWSGGYEQYF. V is TRBV30 and J is TRBJ2-7; the D call may be TRBD1 or TRBD2 (5 bases each). This CDR3 region has 11 residues. Germline V gene lookup returns CDR1 GTSNPN and CDR2 SVGIG (reference sequence). V dropped 1 base and J dropped 4 bases, with 5 bases sitting between them.

This clonotype was observed a handful of times. This clone may be a read error of a much larger clone one base away. This sequence joins TRBV6-4 and TRBJ2-3, with 10 bases fitting TRBD2. The CDR3 spans 15 residues. Trimming cost V 5 bases and J 3 bases; bases outside gene matches: 5. The V gene's germline CDR1 is MRHNA and CDR2 SNTAGT. This chain's CDR3 is CASSRAGGPTDTQYF. The CDR3 DNA sequence: TGTGCCAGCAGTCGAGCGGGAGGGCCAACAGATACGCAGTATTTT.

This clonotype appeared a few times. This sequence joins TRBV12-3 or TRBV12-4 and TRBJ1-1; D gene ambiguous. V dropped 7 bases and J dropped 7 bases, with 13 bases sitting between them. CDR3 length: 12 residues. The CDR3 is CASTDPDGEAFF. CDR3 DNA sequence: TGTGCCAGCACCGACCCTGACGGTGAAGCTTTCTTT.

This clonotype has ten or more counts. V usage is TRBV19 and J usage is TRBJ2-6, with D perhaps TRBD1 (7 bases). Trimming pared 2 bases from V and 0 bases from J, leaving 14 bases between. CDR1 and CDR2 from the germline V gene are LNHDA and SQIVND (reference sequence). This CDR3 comprises 18 residues. DNA for the CDR3: TGTGCCAGTAGTATACCCCCAGGGGGGAGCTCTGGGGCCAACGTCCTGACTTTC. Translated: CASSIPPGGSSGANVLTF.

This clonotype has a handful of counts. The chain couples TRBV12-5 to TRBJ1-1; no definite D call. Germline loops: CDR1 LGHNT, CDR2 FRNRAP. The CDR3 is made up of 11 amino acids. The ends were cut back, 5 bases at V and 2 bases at J, with 3 bases in the middle. This CDR3 is CASGLNTEAFF. The CDR3 bases are TGTGCTAGTGGTCTTAACACTGAAGCTTTCTTT. Looking up the rest from reference TRBV12-5 and TRBJ1-1 gives the full variable domain: DARVTQTPRHKVTEMGQEVTMRCQPILGHNTVFWYRQTMMQGLELLAYFRNRAPLDDSGMPKDRFSAEMPDATLATLKIQPSEPRDSAVYFCASGLNTEAFFGQGTRLTVV.

Of note for this clonotype: Given a much more abundant clone one base away, this may be a read error. Given the absence of the conserved phenylalanine or tryptophan at the CDR3 end, a read error is likely. This chain uses TRBV19 with TRBJ2-1; D not resolved. Germline lookup yields CDR1 LNHDA and CDR2 SQIVND (reference sequence). The CDR3 totals 14 residues. V lost 8 bases and J 5 bases, leaving 16 bases between the germline ends. CDR3 amino acids: CASAVRHLNNEQFL. CDR3 in DNA: TGTGCCAGTGCCGTACGGCACCTAAACAATGAGCAGTTCCTC.

As regards this clonotype: The junction differs from germline at one of its ends, possibly a read error. The gene calls are TRBV10-3 and TRBJ1-2; the match to TRBD1 covers 7 bases. Germline V gene lookup returns CDR1 ENHRY and CDR2 SYGVKD. The CDR3 runs to 17 residues. The CDR3 DNA follows: TGTGCCAGCAGTGAGACAGGGCTCCTTAAGGGTAACTATGGCTACACCTTC. The encoded protein is CASSETGLLKGNYGYTF.

This clonotype occurred many times. The CDR3 region has the DNA TGTGCCAGCAGCTTACTAGCGCGAACCTACGAGCAGTACTTC. Encoded protein: CASSLLARTYEQYF. The chain has TRBV13 and TRBJ2-7; D perhaps matches TRBD2 (6 bases). Trimming stripped 2 bases from V and 2 bases from J, with 10 bases between. This CDR3 has 14 amino acids. Germline values: CDR1 PRHDT, CDR2 FYEKMQ (reference sequence).

Turning to this clonotype: With a much larger clone just one base away, this may be a read error. The chain joins TRBV5-8 to TRBJ2-1; a weak D match, TRBD2 (5 bases). Germline V gene lookup returns CDR1 SGHTS and CDR2 YDEGEE. The CDR3 is 17 amino acids. V lost 4 bases and J lost 6, with 23 bases in between. The chain's CDR3 is CASSKVTALVLGNEQFF. CDR3 DNA: TGTGCCAGCAGCAAGGTAACGGCACTAGTTTTAGGCAATGAGCAGTTCTTC.

Details on this clonotype: A much larger clone differs from this one at a single base, so this may be a read error. The chain has TRBV4-3 and TRBJ1-6, with 7 bases matching TRBD1. The CDR3 totals 14 residues. CDR1 is LGHNA and CDR2 is YSLEER in the germline V gene. Trimming removed 4 bases from V and 7 bases from J; junction bases left unmatched: 4. Here the CDR3 reads CASSRQGLNSPLHF. In DNA, the CDR3 is TGCGCCAGCAGCCGACAGGGCCTCAATTCACCCCTCCACTTT.

The J gene is TRBJ2-1, the V gene TRBV6-2 or TRBV6-3, with D perhaps TRBD1 (7 bases). Germline V gene data show CDR1 as MNHEY and CDR2 as SVGEGT. V was clipped by 5 bases and J by 7 bases, with 15 bases between them. The CDR3 length is 14 residues. The CDR3 region is CASSMSGGWNEQFF. In nucleotides, the CDR3 is TGTGCCAGCAGTATGTCAGGGGGGTGGAATGAGCAGTTCTTC.